The next 12 T cell receptor beta chains were all read from a single sample in a study of OX40 agonist ivuxolimab in advanced cancers. This table comes from immunoSEQ multiplex PCR, and its TCRdb copy is limited to in-frame clones, with some not included. The data show some 16,000 clones, with 77% seen just once and approximately 13% held by the top ten. Sample: CD4+ or CD8+ T cells sorted from blood, taken in a trial of the OX40 agonist ivuxolimab. The source of these receptors is an adult with an advanced solid tumor such as melanoma, head and neck, liver or kidney cancer.

The chain has TRBV13 and TRBJ2-3; 11 bases fit TRBD2. Germline CDR1 PRHDT, CDR2 FYEKMQ (reference sequence). The CDR3 is 17 amino acids. The V and J ends lost 5 bases and 3 bases, in that order; junction bases with no gene match: 10. CDR3 region: CASSPLGSGGATDTQYF. CDR3 bases: TGTGCCAGCAGCCCCTTAGGTAGCGGGGGGGCAACAGATACGCAGTATTTT.

As DNA, the CDR3 is TGTGCCAGCAGCGGGGGCGGAAGCTCCTACAATGAGCAGTTCTTC. Amino acid sequence: CASSGGGSSYNEQFF. The rearrangement joins TRBV7-9 to TRBJ2-1; maybe TRBD1 (6 bases). CDR3 length equals 15 residues. The ends were cut back, 5 bases at V and 0 bases at J, with 11 bases in the middle. Germline CDR1 reads SEHNR; CDR2 reads FQNEAQ (reference sequence).

This chain joins TRBV6-5 and TRBJ2-7, with D tentatively TRBD1 (5 bases). There are 16 residues in the CDR3. Germline assignment: CDR1 MNHEY and CDR2 SVGAGI. V lost 2 bases, J lost 3 bases, and 17 bases lay in between. The CDR3 region has the DNA TGTGCCAGCAGTTACCTCTCTGGCAGGGATGTCTACGAGCAGTACTTC. Residues: CASSYLSGRDVYEQYF.

The chain employs TRBV4-3 and TRBJ2-7; the match to TRBD1 covers 7 bases. The V gene's germline CDR1 is LGHNA and CDR2 YSLEER. Trimming cost V 5 bases and J 2 bases; bases outside gene matches: 9. The CDR3 totals 15 residues. In DNA, the CDR3 is TGCGCCAGCAGCTACCTAACCGGGACAGCCTACGAGCAGTACTTC. Its translation is CASSYLTGTAYEQYF.

The CDR3 region has the DNA TGTGCCACCAGCAGCCCAATGGGCCGATGGGCTAGCACGAACACTGAAGCTTTCTTT. As protein: CATSSPMGRWASTNTEAFF. V and J are TRBV15 and TRBJ1-1; D is uncertain. V lost 3 bases to trimming and J lost 1 base, with 24 bases between them. Per the germline V gene, CDR1 is LNHNV and CDR2 is YYDKDF (reference sequence). The CDR3 totals 19 residues.

This chain connects TRBV27 to TRBJ2-2; a weak D match, TRBD1 (6 bases). CDR1 is MNHEY, CDR2 SMNVEV, per germline (reference sequence). The length of the CDR3 is 16 residues. The germline V and J ends were trimmed by 7 bases and 5 bases, with 20 bases remaining between them. This CDR3 is CASTRTAPIGTGELFF. CDR3 DNA: TGTGCCAGCACCCGGACAGCCCCTATAGGTACCGGGGAGCTGTTTTTT.

V is TRBV13 and J is TRBJ2-2; 7 positions match TRBD1. Germline V gene data show CDR1 as PRHDT and CDR2 as FYEKMQ (reference sequence). CDR3 size: 14 residues. With 5 bases clipped from V and 7 bases from J, the junction kept 7 bases outside the gene matches. Here the CDR3 reads CASSMTGSNGELFF. The DNA for the CDR3 is TGTGCCAGCAGCATGACAGGGTCGAACGGGGAGCTGTTTTTT.

This rearrangement joins TRBV7-6 to TRBJ2-3; TRBD2 matches 7 bases. Trimming took 5 bases from V and 1 from J; bases not matched to a gene: 6. The CDR3 is made up of 15 amino acids. Germline CDR1 reads SGHVS; CDR2 reads FNYEAQ. Written as DNA, the CDR3 is TGTGCCAGCAGCCCCCTGGGGGGGGGCACAGATACGCAGTATTTT. Amino acid sequence: CASSPLGGGTDTQYF.

The V gene is TRBV11-1, the J gene TRBJ1-2, with D unresolved. Germline V gene data show CDR1 as SGHAT and CDR2 as FQDESV (reference sequence). Trimming removed 3 bases at V and 4 bases at J, with 12 bases between. This CDR3 has 14 amino acids. The CDR3 DNA is TGTGCCAGCAGCTTGGCAGTCTCGAGCTATGGCTACACCTTC. Residues: CASSLAVSSYGYTF.

The V gene is TRBV4-3, the J gene TRBJ1-2; weak D call: TRBD1 (5 bases). Trimming took off 0 bases at V and 3 bases at J, with 17 bases between the two ends. Germline V gene lookup returns CDR1 LGHNA and CDR2 YSLEER. The CDR3 has 17 residues. CDR3 protein: CASSQDKGRGTDYGYTF. The CDR3 DNA sequence: TGCGCCAGCAGCCAAGATAAGGGGCGCGGGACTGACTATGGCTACACCTTC.

By sample fraction, this clone is medium-sized. The chain is built from TRBV4-2 and TRBJ1-2; possible D gene TRBD1, 5 bases. Germline V lookup: CDR1 LGHNA, CDR2 YNFKEQ. V lost 0 bases and J 3 bases, leaving 11 bases between the germline ends. The CDR3 runs to 15 residues. The CDR3 reads CASSQDEGDHYGYTF. CDR3 nucleotides: TGTGCCAGCAGCCAAGATGAAGGGGATCACTATGGCTACACCTTC.

V gene TRBV29-1 combines with J gene TRBJ2-1; D may be TRBD1 or TRBD2 (5 bases each). CDR3 length equals 12 residues. Germline CDR1 is SQVTM and CDR2 is ANQGSEA. V gave up 8 bases and J gave up 7 bases, with 15 bases separating them. CDR3 coding DNA: TGCAGCTCCCGGGACCTCACGAATGAGCAGTTCTTC. Its protein product is CSSRDLTNEQFF.